Sequencing of this TCR beta chain was carried out in a study of a mutant IDH1 vaccine in newly diagnosed glioma. Study context: Vaccinations were initiated 4-6 weeks following radiotherapy alone, or were given together with temozolomide cycles. An approximately 62% male, approximately 40% female split and a mean age of 40.4 years characterized treated patients. Study conclusions and caveats: Vaccination induced immune responses in about 92% of patients.

Clones were read by immunoSEQ multiplex PCR, and TCRdb kept only the in-frame ones, dropping some. This sample carries under 150,000 clones, about nine tenths of them seen once, and the ten largest clones take 0.5% to 0.65%. Time point of the sample: week 11, during vaccination. Every single dose of the vaccine, 300 ug of mutant IDH1 20-mer peptide, came with topical imiquimod. Patients carried new grade 3 or 4 IDH1-mutant astrocytomas lacking nuclear ATRX. The ends were cut back, 5 bases at V and 6 bases at J, with 17 bases in the middle. This CDR3 has 15 amino acids. Germline loops: CDR1 SGHVS, CDR2 FNYEAQ. On this clone: Its target is unknown.

Sequenced material: PBMCs, taken from a glioma patient whose treatment included an IDH1 peptide vaccine. This clonotype originated in a woman in her forties or fifties with glioma. This chain links TRBV7-6 with TRBJ2-1; D is ambiguous. CDR3 amino acids: CASSPRSHSPNEQFF. Here the CDR3 DNA reads TGTGCCAGCAGCCCGAGAAGCCATAGTCCCAATGAGCAGTTCTTC.